Listed below are T cell receptor beta chains from one sample, sequenced in a study of shared clonotypes between healthy human individuals. TCRdb keeps only in-frame clones here, not all; method: immunoSEQ multiplex PCR. The profile shows about 680,000 clones, about 91% of them singletons. Sequencing was done on a sample of naive CD8+ T cells sorted from blood. The source is a man aged 30-40 years in good health. The CDR3 runs from the conserved cysteine through the conserved F or W. Fields, in order: CDR3 protein, CDR3 DNA, D gene, clone size, J gene, V gene. A D gene is named only where the DNA matches it firmly. Only part of the rows carry a size: once, few, many, or a class if the clone is expanded.

CDR3 protein: CASSSWEGGNTGELFF
CDR3 DNA: TGTGCCAGCAGCTCGTGGGAGGGTGGGAACACCGGGGAGCTGTTTTTT
D gene: TRBD2
clone size: -
J gene: TRBJ2-2
V gene: TRBV7-6

CDR3 protein: CASSPYPGRSSYNEQFF
CDR3 DNA: TGTGCCAGCAGTCCATACCCAGGGCGGAGCTCCTACAATGAGCAGTTCTTC
D gene: -
clone size: -
J gene: TRBJ2-1
V gene: TRBV28

CDR3 protein: CASSYTPGVGGWPQYF
CDR3 DNA: TGTGCCAGCAGTTATACTCCGGGTGTAGGAGGGTGGCCGCAGTATTTT
D gene: -
clone size: -
J gene: TRBJ2-3
V gene: TRBV6-5

CDR3 protein: CASSQGSGSSYEQYF
CDR3 DNA: TGCGCCAGCAGCCAAGGGAGCGGTAGCTCCTACGAGCAGTACTTC
D gene: -
clone size: -
J gene: TRBJ2-7
V gene: TRBV4-1

CDR3 protein: CASRPRQDRHDEAFF
CDR3 DNA: TGTGCCAGCAGACCTCGACAGGACAGGCATGATGAAGCTTTCTTT
D gene: TRBD1
clone size: few
J gene: TRBJ1-1
V gene: TRBV7-8

CDR3 protein: CASSFGDEKLFF
CDR3 DNA: TGTGCCAGCAGCTTCGGAGACGAAAAACTGTTTTTT
D gene: -
clone size: -
J gene: TRBJ1-4
V gene: TRBV7-9

CDR3 protein: CASSYVPGEDEQYF
CDR3 DNA: TGTGCCAGCAGCTACGTCCCAGGGGAGGACGAGCAGTACTTC
D gene: -
clone size: -
J gene: TRBJ2-7
V gene: TRBV7-2

CDR3 protein: CASSQESLYEQYF
CDR3 DNA: TGCGCCAGCAGCCAAGAGAGTCTCTACGAGCAGTACTTC
D gene: -
clone size: once
J gene: TRBJ2-7
V gene: TRBV4-1

CDR3 protein: CASSTRSGTETVGETQYF
CDR3 DNA: TGTGCCAGTAGTACCAGATCAGGGACAGAAACTGTGGGGGAGACCCAGTACTTC
D gene: TRBD1
clone size: -
J gene: TRBJ2-5
V gene: TRBV19

CDR3 protein: CASSSISGEVYEQYF
CDR3 DNA: TGTGCCAGCAGCTCGATCTCAGGGGAGGTCTACGAGCAGTACTTC
D gene: -
clone size: -
J gene: TRBJ2-7
V gene: TRBV7-2

CDR3 protein: CASSQGYYEQYF
CDR3 DNA: TGTGCCAGCAGCCAAGGATACTACGAGCAGTACTTC
D gene: -
clone size: few
J gene: TRBJ2-7
V gene: TRBV14

CDR3 protein: CASSLTNQAGHQETQYF
CDR3 DNA: TGTGCCAGCAGCCTAACGAATCAAGCGGGGCACCAAGAGACCCAGTACTTC
D gene: TRBD2
clone size: -
J gene: TRBJ2-5
V gene: TRBV7-9

CDR3 protein: CASSYLAETGELFF
CDR3 DNA: TGTGCCAGCAGCTACCTGGCGGAGACCGGGGAGCTGTTTTTT
D gene: -
clone size: -
J gene: TRBJ2-2
V gene: TRBV11-2

CDR3 protein: CASNPYMGASYNEQFF
CDR3 DNA: TGTGCCAGCAACCCCTATATGGGGGCCTCATACAATGAGCAGTTCTTC
D gene: -
clone size: -
J gene: TRBJ2-1
V gene: TRBV7-2

CDR3 protein: CASRRTGGDEQYF
CDR3 DNA: TGCGCCAGCAGACGGACAGGGGGCGACGAGCAGTACTTC
D gene: TRBD1
clone size: -
J gene: TRBJ2-7
V gene: TRBV5-1

CDR3 protein: CASSQANNEQFF
CDR3 DNA: TGTGCCAGCAGCCAAGCAAACAATGAGCAGTTCTTC
D gene: -
clone size: -
J gene: TRBJ2-1
V gene: TRBV7-3

CDR3 protein: CASSQEEQNPPDEQFF
CDR3 DNA: TGCGCCAGCAGCCAAGAGGAGCAAAACCCCCCCGATGAGCAGTTCTTC
D gene: -
clone size: -
J gene: TRBJ2-1
V gene: TRBV4-1

CDR3 protein: CASSASGTGRNEQFF
CDR3 DNA: TGTGCCAGCAGCGCGTCCGGGACAGGGCGTAATGAGCAGTTCTTC
D gene: TRBD1
clone size: -
J gene: TRBJ2-1
V gene: TRBV9

CDR3 protein: CASRPDEGGQAYEQYF
CDR3 DNA: TGTGCCAGCAGACCGGACGAGGGGGGGCAAGCCTACGAGCAGTACTTC
D gene: -
clone size: -
J gene: TRBJ2-7
V gene: TRBV7-9

CDR3 protein: CASSLVAGVSYEQYF
CDR3 DNA: TGTGCCAGCAGCTTAGTGGCAGGGGTCTCCTACGAGCAGTACTTC
D gene: -
clone size: once
J gene: TRBJ2-7
V gene: TRBV7-8

CDR3 protein: CASSFGLAGAHLNTGELFF
CDR3 DNA: TGTGCCAGCAGCTTTGGACTAGCGGGAGCCCACCTGAACACCGGGGAGCTGTTTTTT
D gene: TRBD2
clone size: once
J gene: TRBJ2-2
V gene: TRBV11-2

CDR3 protein: CASRATNEKLFF
CDR3 DNA: TGTGCCAGCCGGGCAACTAATGAAAAACTGTTTTTT
D gene: -
clone size: -
J gene: TRBJ1-4
V gene: TRBV9

CDR3 protein: CASSQRGGSLDEQYF
CDR3 DNA: TGCGCCAGCAGCCAGAGAGGTGGTAGTCTCGACGAGCAGTACTTC
D gene: -
clone size: -
J gene: TRBJ2-7
V gene: TRBV4-1

CDR3 protein: CASSGTLNTGELFF
CDR3 DNA: TGTGCCAGCAGTGGGACCCTGAACACCGGGGAGCTGTTTTTT
D gene: -
clone size: -
J gene: TRBJ2-2
V gene: TRBV6-1

CDR3 protein: CASSLNGALGSYNEQFF
CDR3 DNA: TGCGCCAGCAGCTTGAATGGTGCCTTGGGGTCCTACAATGAGCAGTTCTTC
D gene: -
clone size: once
J gene: TRBJ2-1
V gene: TRBV5-1

CDR3 protein: CASSYRQGASDTQYF
CDR3 DNA: TGTGCCAGCAGTTACCGACAGGGGGCGTCAGATACGCAGTATTTT
D gene: TRBD1
clone size: -
J gene: TRBJ2-3
V gene: TRBV6-6

CDR3 protein: CASSPGVSGDSYEQYF
CDR3 DNA: TGTGCCAGCAGCCCAGGGGTTAGCGGGGACTCCTACGAGCAGTACTTC
D gene: TRBD2
clone size: once
J gene: TRBJ2-7
V gene: TRBV9

CDR3 protein: CASSDTYRVQDEKLFF
CDR3 DNA: TGTGCCAGCAGTGATACCTACAGGGTGCAGGACGAAAAACTGTTTTTT
D gene: -
clone size: -
J gene: TRBJ1-4
V gene: TRBV6-1

CDR3 protein: CASSPAGGRSYEQYF
CDR3 DNA: TGTGCCAGCAGCCCAGCGGGAGGGCGATCCTACGAGCAGTACTTC
D gene: TRBD2
clone size: -
J gene: TRBJ2-7
V gene: TRBV7-8

CDR3 protein: CASSWGPRASYEQYF
CDR3 DNA: TGTGCCAGCAGCTGGGGACCGCGCGCCTCCTACGAGCAGTACTTC
D gene: -
clone size: once
J gene: TRBJ2-7
V gene: TRBV7-2

CDR3 protein: CASSRQTPVGYTF
CDR3 DNA: TGTGCCAGCAGCCGACAGACACCTGTTGGCTACACCTTC
D gene: -
clone size: -
J gene: TRBJ1-2
V gene: TRBV7-9

CDR3 protein: CASSFPTASGRAADTQYF
CDR3 DNA: TGTGCCAGCAGCTTCCCGACGGCTAGCGGGAGAGCGGCAGATACGCAGTATTTT
D gene: TRBD2
clone size: -
J gene: TRBJ2-3
V gene: TRBV11-2

CDR3 protein: CASLPIQRLSYEQYF
CDR3 DNA: TGTGCCAGCCTACCTATCCAGCGGCTTTCCTACGAGCAGTACTTC
D gene: -
clone size: -
J gene: TRBJ2-7
V gene: TRBV6-1

CDR3 protein: CASSQRADQETQYF
CDR3 DNA: TGTGCCAGCAGCCAGAGGGCCGACCAAGAGACCCAGTACTTC
D gene: -
clone size: -
J gene: TRBJ2-5
V gene: TRBV11-2

CDR3 protein: CASSLTSGRDTQYF
CDR3 DNA: TGCGCCAGCAGCTTGACTAGCGGGAGGGATACGCAGTATTTT
D gene: TRBD2
clone size: -
J gene: TRBJ2-3
V gene: TRBV5-1

CDR3 protein: CASSPGGGLAPYNEQFF
CDR3 DNA: TGTGCCAGCAGCCCTGGGGGGGGGCTAGCTCCCTACAATGAGCAGTTCTTC
D gene: -
clone size: -
J gene: TRBJ2-1
V gene: TRBV11-2

CDR3 protein: CASSQEDSGTSSGTQYF
CDR3 DNA: TGCGCCAGCAGCCAAGAGGATAGCGGGACTAGTTCCGGTACGCAGTATTTT
D gene: TRBD2
clone size: -
J gene: TRBJ2-3
V gene: TRBV4-3

CDR3 protein: CAVSSGRYNEQFF
CDR3 DNA: TGTGCCGTCAGTAGCGGGAGGTACAATGAGCAGTTCTTC
D gene: TRBD2
clone size: -
J gene: TRBJ2-1
V gene: TRBV25-1

CDR3 protein: CASSLEGLRETQYF
CDR3 DNA: TGCGCCAGCAGCTTGGAGGGTTTGCGGGAGACCCAGTACTTC
D gene: -
clone size: -
J gene: TRBJ2-5
V gene: TRBV5-1

CDR3 protein: CASSLPPQGWSTGELFF
CDR3 DNA: TGTGCCAGCAGCCTACCTCCCCAGGGATGGAGCACCGGGGAGCTGTTTTTT
D gene: -
clone size: -
J gene: TRBJ2-2
V gene: TRBV7-8

CDR3 protein: CASSPRTANTGELFF
CDR3 DNA: TGTGCCAGCAGCCCCCGGACAGCCAACACCGGGGAGCTGTTTTTT
D gene: -
clone size: few
J gene: TRBJ2-2
V gene: TRBV7-7

CDR3 protein: CASRPTGTYEQYF
CDR3 DNA: TGTGCCAGCAGACCTACCGGGACCTACGAGCAGTACTTC
D gene: -
clone size: once
J gene: TRBJ2-7
V gene: TRBV11-2

CDR3 protein: CASSLDLPDEQFF
CDR3 DNA: TGTGCCAGCAGCTTAGACCTACCTGACGAGCAGTTCTTC
D gene: -
clone size: -
J gene: TRBJ2-1
V gene: TRBV11-2

CDR3 protein: CSVVPSSGNYNEQFF
CDR3 DNA: TGCAGCGTTGTCCCGTCTAGCGGGAACTACAATGAGCAGTTCTTC
D gene: TRBD2
clone size: -
J gene: TRBJ2-1
V gene: TRBV29-1

CDR3 protein: CASSQGLAGSPEQFF
CDR3 DNA: TGTGCCAGCAGCCAGGGACTAGCGGGATCGCCTGAGCAGTTCTTC
D gene: TRBD2
clone size: -
J gene: TRBJ2-1
V gene: TRBV11-2

CDR3 protein: CASSLTSNHEQFF
CDR3 DNA: TGTGCCAGCAGTCTAACTAGCAACCATGAGCAGTTCTTC
D gene: -
clone size: -
J gene: TRBJ2-1
V gene: TRBV27

CDR3 protein: CASSFPGTGGHKPGELFF
CDR3 DNA: TGCGCCAGCAGCTTTCCCGGGACAGGGGGCCACAAACCCGGGGAGCTGTTTTTT
D gene: TRBD1
clone size: -
J gene: TRBJ2-2
V gene: TRBV5-1

CDR3 protein: CASSQSRNLAGVYHEQYF
CDR3 DNA: TGTGCCAGCAGCCAGTCTAGGAACCTAGCGGGAGTATATCACGAGCAGTACTTC
D gene: TRBD2
clone size: -
J gene: TRBJ2-7
V gene: TRBV4-2

CDR3 protein: CASSQEDGGLAGHSSYNEQFF
CDR3 DNA: TGCGCCAGCAGCCAAGAAGACGGTGGGCTAGCGGGCCACTCTTCCTACAATGAGCAGTTCTTC
D gene: TRBD2
clone size: -
J gene: TRBJ2-1
V gene: TRBV4-1

CDR3 protein: CASSSLGQLETQYF
CDR3 DNA: TGTGCCAGCAGCTCCCTCGGGCAGCTAGAGACCCAGTACTTC
D gene: -
clone size: -
J gene: TRBJ2-5
V gene: TRBV7-3

CDR3 protein: CASSLGTGVHEQYF
CDR3 DNA: TGTGCCAGCAGTTTAGGGACAGGGGTCCACGAGCAGTACTTC
D gene: TRBD1
clone size: -
J gene: TRBJ2-7
V gene: TRBV28

CDR3 protein: CASSQAQGSHNEQFF
CDR3 DNA: TGTGCCAGCAGTCAAGCACAGGGGTCGCACAATGAGCAGTTCTTC
D gene: TRBD1
clone size: once
J gene: TRBJ2-1
V gene: TRBV7-9

CDR3 protein: CASAGPGPQGFPGELFF
CDR3 DNA: TGTGCCAGCGCGGGACCGGGACCCCAGGGTTTTCCCGGGGAGCTGTTTTTT
D gene: -
clone size: -
J gene: TRBJ2-2
V gene: TRBV25-1

CDR3 protein: CASSQAQGAPEQFF
CDR3 DNA: TGCGCCAGCAGCCAAGCTCAGGGGGCGCCTGAGCAGTTCTTC
D gene: TRBD1
clone size: -
J gene: TRBJ2-1
V gene: TRBV4-1

CDR3 protein: CASSPPDHLSSGNTIYF
CDR3 DNA: TGTGCCAGCTCACCACCCGATCACTTGAGCTCTGGAAACACCATATATTTT
D gene: -
clone size: -
J gene: TRBJ1-3
V gene: TRBV18

CDR3 protein: CASSLTSGYNEQFF
CDR3 DNA: TGCGCCAGCAGCTTGACTAGCGGGTACAATGAGCAGTTCTTC
D gene: TRBD2
clone size: -
J gene: TRBJ2-1
V gene: TRBV5-1

CDR3 protein: CASSMTDYSNQPQHF
CDR3 DNA: TGTGCCAGTAGTATGACAGATTATAGCAATCAGCCCCAGCATTTT
D gene: -
clone size: once
J gene: TRBJ1-5
V gene: TRBV19